This TCR beta chain was recorded in a study of cytomegalovirus exposure and HLA in healthy donors. Study-wide results and caveats: Clusters of TCRs from the first cohort tended to co-occur in the roughly 120 validation repertoires (as a later analysis found). The study recorded over 150 TCR beta chains that were cytomegalovirus-associated. There were some public TCRs occurring in many donors, but most TCR sequences were rare.

The germline V gene encodes CDR1 KGHSH and CDR2 LQKENI. The ends were cut back, 2 bases at V and 7 bases at J, with 6 bases in the middle. The CDR3 totals 12 residues. Note on this clone: What it recognizes is unknown. The sample holds other DNA sequences that translate to the same CDR3.

Only in-frame clones appear in the TCRdb table, and some are missing; sequencing was by immunoSEQ multiplex PCR. This table has some 120,000 clones, 85% to 90% appearing once. This chain connects TRBV18 to TRBJ2-1; D not certain. The sequenced sample was PBMCs. This clonotype was obtained from a man under 40 in good health and CMV-seronegative. CDR3: CASSPSGNEQFF. The CDR3 DNA reads TGTGCCAGCTCACCATCCGGGAATGAGCAGTTCTTC.